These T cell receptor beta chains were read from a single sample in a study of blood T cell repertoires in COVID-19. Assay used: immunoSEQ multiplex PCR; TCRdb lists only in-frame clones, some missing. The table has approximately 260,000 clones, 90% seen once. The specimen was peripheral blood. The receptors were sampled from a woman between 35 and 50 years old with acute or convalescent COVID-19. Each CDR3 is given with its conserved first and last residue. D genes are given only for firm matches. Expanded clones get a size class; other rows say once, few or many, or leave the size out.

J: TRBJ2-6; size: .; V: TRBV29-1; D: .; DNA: TGCAGCGGATCCTACAGGAATCCCTCTGGGGCCAACGTCCTGACTTTC; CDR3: CSGSYRNPSGANVLTF
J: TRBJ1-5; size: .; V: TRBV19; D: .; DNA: TGTGCCAGCCGGGAGAGCAATCAGCCCCAGCATTTT; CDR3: CASRESNQPQHF
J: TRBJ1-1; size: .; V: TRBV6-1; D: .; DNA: TGTGCCAGCAGTGGAGCCTCCACTGCGTCTTTCTTT; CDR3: CASSGASTASFF
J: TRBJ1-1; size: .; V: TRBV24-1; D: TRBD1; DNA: TGTGCCACCAGTGATAACAGGGGGACTGAAGCTTTCTTT; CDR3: CATSDNRGTEAFF
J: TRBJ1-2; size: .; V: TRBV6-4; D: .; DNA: TGTGCCAGCAGTGACGGCAGGGGAAGCTATGGCTACACCTTC; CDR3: CASSDGRGSYGYTF
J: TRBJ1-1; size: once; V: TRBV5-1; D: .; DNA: TGCGCCAGCAGCTTGAGTAGGGCAGGGGATGAAGCTTTCTTT; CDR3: CASSLSRAGDEAFF
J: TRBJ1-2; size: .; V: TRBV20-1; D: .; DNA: TGCAGTGCTAGAGATGACAATGGCTACACCTTC; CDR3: CSARDDNGYTF
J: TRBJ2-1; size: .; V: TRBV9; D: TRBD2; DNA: TGTGCCAGCAGCGCCGGACTAGCGGGGGGGTCCTACAATGAGCAGTTCTTC; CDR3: CASSAGLAGGSYNEQFF
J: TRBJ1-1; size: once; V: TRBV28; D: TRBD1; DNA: TGTGCCAGCAGTTTAGACAGGGAGAACACTGAAGCTTTCTTT; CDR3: CASSLDRENTEAFF
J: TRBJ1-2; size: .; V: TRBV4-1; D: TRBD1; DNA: TGCGCCAGCAGCCTTGGGACAGGGGGGGGTCCTAACTATGGCTACACCTTC; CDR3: CASSLGTGGGPNYGYTF
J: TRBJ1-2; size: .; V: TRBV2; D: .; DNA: TGTGCCAGCAGCCTCTCTACAGGGATTGTTCACGACTACACCTTC; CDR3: CASSLSTGIVHDYTF
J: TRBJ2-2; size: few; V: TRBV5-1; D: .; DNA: TGCGCCAGCAGGCGGGGGCAGGACACCGGGGAGCTGTTTTTT; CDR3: CASRRGQDTGELFF
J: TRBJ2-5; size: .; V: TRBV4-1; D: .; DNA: TGCGCCAGCAGCCTGCGGCCGGGGGAGACCCAGTACTTC; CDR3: CASSLRPGETQYF
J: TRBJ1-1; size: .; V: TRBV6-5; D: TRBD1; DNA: TGTGCCAGCCGAGATTACAGGGGGCAGGCCGCTTTCTTT; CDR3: CASRDYRGQAAFF
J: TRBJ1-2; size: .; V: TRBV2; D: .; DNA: TGTGCCAGCGACAGGTACGGGGTCACCTACACCTTC; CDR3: CASDRYGVTYTF
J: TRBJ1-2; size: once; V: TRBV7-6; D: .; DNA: TGTGCCAGCAGTTTTCCCAGGGGCGTCGGCTACACCTTC; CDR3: CASSFPRGVGYTF
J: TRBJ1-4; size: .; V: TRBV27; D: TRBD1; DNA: TGTGCCAGCAGCGGCGGACAGGGTAATGAAAAACTGTTTTTT; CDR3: CASSGGQGNEKLFF
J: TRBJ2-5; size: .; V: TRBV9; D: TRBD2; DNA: TGTGCCAGCAGCGTAGAGGAGCGGGGGGGCCAAGAGACCCAGTACTTC; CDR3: CASSVEERGGQETQYF
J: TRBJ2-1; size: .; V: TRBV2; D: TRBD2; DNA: TGTGCCAGCAGAGCCTCTCTAGCGGGGGACGGGAGCTCCTACAATGAGCAGTTCTTC; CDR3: CASRASLAGDGSSYNEQFF
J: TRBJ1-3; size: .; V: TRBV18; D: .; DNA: TGTGCCAGCTCACCCCGGCGGGGAAACACCATATATTTT; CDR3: CASSPRRGNTIYF
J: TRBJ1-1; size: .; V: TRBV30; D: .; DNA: TGTGCCTGGAGTAAGGGGCAGTACACTGAAGCTTTCTTT; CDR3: CAWSKGQYTEAFF
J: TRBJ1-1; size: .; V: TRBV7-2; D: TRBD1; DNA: TGTGCCAGCAGCCGGGGACAGGGGAACACTGAAGCTTTCTTT; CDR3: CASSRGQGNTEAFF
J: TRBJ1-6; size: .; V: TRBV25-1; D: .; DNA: TGTGCCAGCAGCAAACGAAGACAGTCGAGCTCCTATAATTCACCCCTCCACTTT; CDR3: CASSKRRQSSSYNSPLHF
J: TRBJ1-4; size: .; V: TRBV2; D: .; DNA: TGTGCCAGCAGTCCGAGGGACTCCGGCTTAGAGCTGTTTTTT; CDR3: CASSPRDSGLELFF
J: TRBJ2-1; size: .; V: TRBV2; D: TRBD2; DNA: TGTGCCACCAGCCCCACCGGGACTAGCGGCAATGAGCAGTTCTTC; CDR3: CATSPTGTSGNEQFF
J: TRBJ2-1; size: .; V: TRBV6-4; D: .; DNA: TGTGCCAGCAGTCAAGGGGGGGCCTTCTACAATGAGCAGTTCTTC; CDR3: CASSQGGAFYNEQFF
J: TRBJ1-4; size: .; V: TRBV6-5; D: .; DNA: TGTGCCAGCAGTTACTCCCAGGGGACTAATGAAAAACTGTTTTTT; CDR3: CASSYSQGTNEKLFF
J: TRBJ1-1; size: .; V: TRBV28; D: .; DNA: TGTGCCAGTAAAACAGGGACTGAAGCTTTCTTT; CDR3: CASKTGTEAFF
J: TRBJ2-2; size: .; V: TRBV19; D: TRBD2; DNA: TGTGCCAGTAGGCGCGCGGGGGTGAACACCGGGGAGCTGTTTTTT; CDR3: CASRRAGVNTGELFF
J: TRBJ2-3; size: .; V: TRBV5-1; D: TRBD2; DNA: TGCGCCAGCAGCTTGGATCTAGCGGGAGATACGCAGTATTTT; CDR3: CASSLDLAGDTQYF
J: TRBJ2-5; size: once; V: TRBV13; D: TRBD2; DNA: TGTGCCAGCAGCTTTCGCGGGGGGCAAGAGACCCAGTACTTC; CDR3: CASSFRGGQETQYF
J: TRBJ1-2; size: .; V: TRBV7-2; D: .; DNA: TGTGCCAGCCGCAACGGGGGGGGCGGCTACACCTTC; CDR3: CASRNGGGGYTF
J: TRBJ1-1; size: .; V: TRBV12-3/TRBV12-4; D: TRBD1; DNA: TGTGCCAGCAGGGGGGACAGGGGGCCTGAAGCTTTCTTT; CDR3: CASRGDRGPEAFF
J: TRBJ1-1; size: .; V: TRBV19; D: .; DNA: TGTGCCAGTAGTATAGATTTCCGGAACACTGAAGCTTTCTTT; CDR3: CASSIDFRNTEAFF
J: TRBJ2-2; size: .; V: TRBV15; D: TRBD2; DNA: TGTGCCACCCTTAGCGGGGGGCCAGAGAACGCCGGGGAGCTGTTTTTT; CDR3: CATLSGGPENAGELFF
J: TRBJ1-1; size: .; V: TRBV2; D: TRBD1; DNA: TGTGCCAGCAGACCGACAGGGAAGAACACTGAAGCTTTCTTT; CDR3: CASRPTGKNTEAFF
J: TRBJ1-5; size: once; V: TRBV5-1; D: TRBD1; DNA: TGCGCCAGCAGCTCCGGGACAGGGGGCAATCAGCCCCAGCATTTT; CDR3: CASSSGTGGNQPQHF
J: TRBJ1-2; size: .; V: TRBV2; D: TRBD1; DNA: TGTGCCAGCAGTGACCCTTCAGGGGGTAACTATGGCTACACCTTC; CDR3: CASSDPSGGNYGYTF
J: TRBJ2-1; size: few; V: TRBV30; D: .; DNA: TGTGCCTGGTCGCCCCCCGGGGGCTCCTACAATGAGCAGTTCTTC; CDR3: CAWSPPGGSYNEQFF
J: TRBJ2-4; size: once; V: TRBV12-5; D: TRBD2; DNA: TGTGCTAGTGGTTTGGTACTGGTAGCGGGGGACCCAGGTCCTCAGTACTTC; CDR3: CASGLVLVAGDPGPQYF
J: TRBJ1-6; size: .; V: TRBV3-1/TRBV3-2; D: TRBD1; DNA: TGTGCCAGCAGCCAAAAGGGACAGGTGTATAAGTCACCCCTCCACTTT; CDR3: CASSQKGQVYKSPLHF
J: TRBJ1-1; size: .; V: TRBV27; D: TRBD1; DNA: TGTGCCAGCAGTTTCCACACAGGGGGCACTTCGAACACTGAAGCTTTCTTT; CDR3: CASSFHTGGTSNTEAFF
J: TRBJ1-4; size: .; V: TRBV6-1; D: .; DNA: TGTGCCAGCAGTGACTTGCAGGGGACAACTAATGAAAAACTGTTTTTT; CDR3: CASSDLQGTTNEKLFF
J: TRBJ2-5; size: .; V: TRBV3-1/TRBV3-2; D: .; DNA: TGTGCCAGCAGCCAAGATTGGGGAGTAGAAGAGACCCAGTACTTC; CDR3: CASSQDWGVEETQYF
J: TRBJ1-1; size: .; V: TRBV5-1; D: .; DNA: TGCGCCAGCAGCTCAGGGGTCACTGAAGCTTTCTTT; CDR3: CASSSGVTEAFF
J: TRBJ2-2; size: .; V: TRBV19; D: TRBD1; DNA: TGTGCCAGTAGTACCGAGGCAGGGGGCGGGGAGCTGTTTTTT; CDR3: CASSTEAGGGELFF
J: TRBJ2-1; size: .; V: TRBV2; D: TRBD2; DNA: TGTGCCAGCAGTGCGCAGCGGGGGGGCGAGCAGTTCTTC; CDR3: CASSAQRGGEQFF
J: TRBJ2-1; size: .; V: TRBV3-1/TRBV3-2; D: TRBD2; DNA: TGTGCCAGCAGCCAAGACCCGGGGGGTACCTACAATGAGCAGTTCTTC; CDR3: CASSQDPGGTYNEQFF
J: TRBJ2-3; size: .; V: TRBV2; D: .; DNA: TGTGCCAGCAAGTGGGGGGACAGATTTTCAGATACGCAGTATTTT; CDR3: CASKWGDRFSDTQYF
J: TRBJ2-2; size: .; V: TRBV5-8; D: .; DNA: TGTGCCGGGGGCCAGTTCATGAACACCGGGGAGCTGTTTTTT; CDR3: CAGGQFMNTGELFF